This T cell receptor beta chain was captured in a study of blood T cell repertoires in COVID-19. Study-wide background: The origin of the acute and convalescent COVID-19 samples was the United States, Italy and Spain. T cells, B-cell-depleted T cells, or PBMCs provided the cDNA or gDNA that served as material.

In the source study's methods: By means of reference gene primer amplification, nucleated cell counts were estimated. Repertoires were generated with immunoSEQ multiplex PCR, while TCRdb's copy carries only in-frame clones and drops some. V, J and clone size derive from that table, while D and trimming were established from the DNA sequence. Here the sample spans over 110,000 clones, around 83% being singletons. The V gene lost 1 base and the J gene lost 5 bases, with 7 bases spanning the gap. This CDR3 comprises 13 residues. Germline V gene sequence: CDR1 SGHRS, CDR2 YFSETQ. The chain uses TRBV5-1 and TRBJ1-5; D is unresolved. The receptor's source is a man in his 60s with active or convalescent COVID-19. Sequencing was done on a sample of peripheral blood. The CDR3 DNA reads TGCGCCAGCAGCTTGTCGCAGGATCAGCCCCAGCATTTT. This gives the protein CASSLSQDQPQHF.